A selection of T cell receptor beta chains follows, all from one sample in a study of T cell repertoires in cytomegalovirus infection. TCRdb processed the reads anew with MiXCR; each CDR3 protein has one entry. The table lists about 920,000 distinct CDR3 sequences, approximately 33% of them singletons. These TCRs' antigens remain unknown. Sequencing was performed on cultured CD8+ T cells from PBMCs, taken from culture after CMV antigen stimulation. The receptors stem from a human donor in good health (CMV status not recorded). Some clones in this sample may be carry-over from other donors' samples. CDR3s include the opening cysteine and the closing phenylalanine or tryptophan.

v_gene,j_gene,CDR3aa
TRBV27,TRBJ2-2,CASSFSGVNTGELFF
TRBV10-3,TRBJ1-2,CAISEEGSGYTF
TRBV5-3,TRBJ1-1,CASSLETGEGTEAFF
TRBV29-1,TRBJ2-2,CSVAPLAGVNTGELFF
TRBV4-1,TRBJ2-7,CASSHFRDGGTYEQYF
TRBV10-3,TRBJ2-3,CAISEFRAGADTQYF
TRBV29-1,TRBJ2-2,CSVVGDRGLSGELFF
TRBV20-1,TRBJ2-5,CSARAGGTTKETQYF
TRBV6-6,TRBJ2-2,CASRNPRGWTGELFF
TRBV4-2,TRBJ2-1,CASSHLAGAGTDSYNEQFF
TRBV5-1,TRBJ1-1,CASSFLIQGANTEAFF
TRBV11-2,TRBJ1-3,CASSLDWDKGHSGNTIYF
TRBV4-3,TRBJ1-2,CASSQEGGLGYGYTF
TRBV7-8,TRBJ2-3,CASSAHTSGDTDTQYF
TRBV28,TRBJ1-2,CASSLPPDRGLKGYTF
TRBV7-9,TRBJ2-5,CASSLKSGGIKETQYF
TRBV5-1,TRBJ2-5,CASSYVLPPGLADDQETQYF
TRBV9,TRBJ2-4,CASSGQGNIQYF
TRBV6-1,TRBJ2-5,CASSGLAGVLETQYF
TRBV15,TRBJ1-1,CATSREMRPEAFF
TRBV27,TRBJ2-1,CASRGLAGGDSYNEQFF
TRBV7-9,TRBJ1-5,CASSPQLDNSNQPQHF
TRBV27,TRBJ1-6,CASSPSVGNSPLHF
TRBV19,TRBJ2-1,CASGLAGGPNEQFF
TRBV7-9,TRBJ1-1,CASSDPPGILANTEAFF
TRBV7-8,TRBJ1-5,CASQGHNQPQHF
TRBV12-3/TRBV12-4,TRBJ1-5,CASSTHRGQPQHF
TRBV7-9,TRBJ1-5,CASSLVGRPQHF
TRBV12-3/TRBV12-4,TRBJ1-2,CASRPTENGYGYTF
TRBV6-2/TRBV6-3,TRBJ2-3,CASSADLAGITDTQYF
TRBV15,TRBJ1-2,CATSSGAGVGRGYTF
TRBV2,TRBJ2-3,CASSDEGPGTDTQYF
TRBV6-1,TRBJ1-1,CASSEVRWTEAFF
TRBV7-2,TRBJ2-4,CASSFPGRGDKNIQYF
TRBV7-3,TRBJ2-1,CASSFSLEVNEQFF
TRBV5-1,TRBJ1-1,CASNPLPGNTEAFF
TRBV7-9,TRBJ1-5,CASSLAQDSNQPQHF
TRBV7-2,TRBJ1-1,CASSEPRGQGTEAFF
TRBV7-6,TRBJ2-3,CASSLNAQQELSTDTQYF
TRBV11-1,TRBJ2-7,CASKPGEAYEQYF
TRBV11-2,TRBJ2-1,CASSANSRYAYNEQFF